This TCR beta chain was captured by sequencing in a study of blood T cells in healthy people across ages. With a J-beta primer mix and a sample-barcoded 5' primer, a second PCR ran 7 to 11 cycles. Each CDR3 protein gets one entry after TCRdb re-called the 5' RACE reads with MiXCR. The sample carries 850,000 to 950,000 distinct CDR3 sequences, 25% to 30% recorded once. The sample holds many counts of this clonotype. Trimming at V came to 5 bases and at J to 3 bases, leaving 4 bases not matched to a gene. This CDR3 has 14 amino acids. CDR1 is SNHLY and CDR2 is FYNNEI in the germline V gene. The V call is TRBV2, the J call TRBJ2-4, with TRBD1 identical over 7 bases. This TCR was sampled from a woman over 75 in good health. What was sequenced was blood. The CDR3 DNA sequence: TGTGCCAGCAGTCCACAGGGGAGCAAAAACATTCAGTACTTC. This gives the protein CASSPQGSKNIQYF.